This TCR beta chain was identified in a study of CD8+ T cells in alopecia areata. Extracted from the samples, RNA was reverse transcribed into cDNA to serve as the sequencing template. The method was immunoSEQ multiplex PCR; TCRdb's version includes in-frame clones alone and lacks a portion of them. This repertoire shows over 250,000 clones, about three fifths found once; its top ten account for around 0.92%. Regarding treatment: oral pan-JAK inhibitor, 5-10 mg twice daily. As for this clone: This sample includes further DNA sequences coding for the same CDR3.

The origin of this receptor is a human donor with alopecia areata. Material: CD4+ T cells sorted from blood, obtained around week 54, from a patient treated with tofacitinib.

CDR3 coding DNA: TGTGCCAGCAGCTTAGCGGGAAACACTGAAGCTTTCTTT. This gives the protein CASSLAGNTEAFF. J is TRBJ1-1 and V is TRBV7-9, with D unresolved. The CDR3 length is 13 residues. In germline, CDR1 is SEHNR, CDR2 FQNEAQ (reference sequence). The germline V and J ends were trimmed by 0 bases and 2 bases, with 4 bases remaining between them.